These 25 T cell receptor beta chains originate from one sample sequenced in a study of cytomegalovirus exposure and HLA in healthy donors. The PCR used 60 Vbeta and 13 Jbeta primers. Only in-frame clones appear in the TCRdb table, and some are missing; sequencing was by immunoSEQ multiplex PCR. This table holds fewer than 250,000 clones, over 75% found once. Sequenced sample: PBMCs. The receptors shown here come from a male donor in good health and CMV-seronegative.

The rearrangement links TRBV18 to TRBJ2-1, with 8 bases lining up with TRBD2. The length of the CDR3 is 15 residues. From germline, CDR1 is KGHSH and CDR2 LQKENI. Trimming removed 3 bases from V and 4 bases from J; junction bases left unmatched: 5. Written as DNA, the CDR3 is TGTGCCAGCTCACCGCCAGCGGGGGTTTACAATGAGCAGTTCTTC. Protein: CASSPPAGVYNEQFF.

The V and J genes are TRBV30 and TRBJ1-1, with TRBD1 matching over 10 bases. V was pared by 3 bases and J by 7 bases, with 8 bases of the junction left unmatched. The CDR3 has 14 amino acids. Germline lookup yields CDR1 GTSNPN and CDR2 SVGIG (reference sequence). The CDR3 protein is CAWSLGTGVFEAFF. The CDR3 coding sequence is TGTGCCTGGAGCTTAGGGACAGGGGTTTTTGAAGCTTTCTTT. The entire variable domain, with the rest obtained from reference TRBV30 and TRBJ1-1, is as follows: SQTIHQWPATLVQPVGSPLSLECTVEGTSNPNLYWYRQAAGRGLQLLFYSVGIGQISSEVPQNLSASRPQDRQFILSSKKLLLSDSGFYLCAWSLGTGVFEAFFGQGTRLTVV.

This clone was seen a handful of times. V is TRBV5-5 and J is TRBJ1-2; the D is unclear. The CDR3 contains 17 residues. Germline assignment: CDR1 SGHKS and CDR2 YYEKEE (reference sequence). The V end lost 1 base, the J end lost 4 bases, and 20 bases lay between the germline ends. Here the CDR3 DNA reads TGTGCCAGCAGCTTGTCGTGGGCGGGTTCGGGCCTCTATGGCTACACCTTC. Its protein is CASSLSWAGSGLYGYTF. Filled out from reference TRBV5-5 and TRBJ1-2, the complete variable domain reads DAGVTQSPTHLIKTRGQQVTLRCSPISGHKSVSWYQQVLGQGPQFIFQYYEKEERGRGNFPDRFSARQFPNYSSELNVNALLLGDSALYLCASSLSWAGSGLYGYTFGSGTRLTVV.

This clone was recorded only once. In the same sample, other DNA sequences code for this CDR3. V usage is TRBV5-1 and J usage is TRBJ2-1, with TRBD1 identical over 9 bases. Germline loops: CDR1 SGHRS, CDR2 YFSETQ. This CDR3 comprises 14 residues. V lost 8 bases to trimming and J lost 6 bases; unmatched junction nucleotides: 9. The CDR3 DNA follows: TGCGCCAGTTCCTCCGGGACAGGGATCAATGAGCAGTTCTTC. As protein: CASSSGTGINEQFF.

This clone was observed once. This sequence joins TRBV15 and TRBJ2-5, with 7 bases lining up with TRBD2. CDR1 LNHNV and CDR2 YYDKDF come from the germline V gene (reference sequence). This CDR3 region has 14 residues. J was trimmed by 3 bases and V by 8 bases; bases with no gene match: 9. The CDR3 loop is CATGGGSQKETQYF. The DNA of the CDR3 is TGTGCCACCGGGGGAGGGAGCCAGAAAGAGACCCAGTACTTC.

The chain employs TRBV25-1 and TRBJ1-2; TRBD1 aligns across 11 bases. The CDR3 is made up of 15 amino acids. With V trimmed by 2 bases and J by 4 bases, 3 bases remained unmatched. Germline V gene data show CDR1 as MGHDK and CDR2 as SYGVNS. The CDR3 nucleotides are TGTGCCAGCAGTGAAAGGGACAGGGGGTCCTATGGCTACACCTTC. Protein: CASSERDRGSYGYTF.

This sequence joins TRBV6-8 and TRBJ2-2; D gene unclear. V was trimmed by 4 bases and J by 1 base, leaving 10 bases between them. CDR1 and CDR2 from the germline V gene are MNHGY and SAAAGT. The CDR3 has 15 residues. The CDR3 loop is CASSFWYRNTGELFF. Here the CDR3 DNA reads TGTGCCAGCAGTTTTTGGTACAGGAACACCGGGGAGCTGTTTTTT.

The gene calls are TRBV6-4 and TRBJ2-7; 8 positions match TRBD1. The CDR3 contains 12 residues. Germline lookup yields CDR1 MRHNA and CDR2 SNTAGT. After removal of 8 bases from V and 3 bases from J, the junction contained 3 bases not matched to a gene. CDR3 nucleotides: TGTGCCAGCCCTGGACAGGGCTACGAGCAGTACTTC. Its protein product is CASPGQGYEQYF.

This clone was seen more than once but under ten times. The rearrangement uses TRBV27 and TRBJ1-4; no firm D call. CDR3 length: 15 residues. Trimming removed 1 base from V and 7 bases from J, with 13 bases in between. Germline CDR1 and CDR2: MNHEY and SMNVEV (reference sequence). CDR3 residues: CASSLYGLSGEKLFF. The CDR3 DNA follows: TGTGCCAGCAGTTTATATGGCCTCAGCGGTGAAAAACTGTTTTTT.

In this sample, this clone turned up once. This chain links TRBV5-1 with TRBJ2-1; possibly TRBD1 for D (6 bases). The CDR3 loop spans 14 amino acids. Germline CDR1 and CDR2: SGHRS and YFSETQ. V lost 4 bases, J lost 3 bases, and 11 bases lay in between. DNA for the CDR3: TGCGCCAGCAGCCCCGGGGACAACTACAATGAGCAGTTCTTC. Protein: CASSPGDNYNEQFF.

V is TRBV28 and J is TRBJ2-3; 11 bases are shared with TRBD1. The germline V gene has CDR1 MDHEN and CDR2 SYDVKM. V was clipped by 5 bases and J by 1 base; unmatched bases: 8. This CDR3 comprises 17 residues. The CDR3: CASSPGQGASGTDTQYF. In DNA, the CDR3 is TGTGCCAGCAGTCCTGGACAGGGGGCTAGTGGCACAGATACGCAGTATTTT.

This chain joins TRBV27 and TRBJ1-1; possibly TRBD1 for D (6 bases). Germline values: CDR1 MNHEY, CDR2 SMNVEV (reference sequence). The CDR3 totals 16 residues. V was trimmed by 5 bases and J by 0 bases, leaving 16 bases between them. CDR3 DNA sequence: TGTGCCAGCAGTCCTGGGACTAGGACAGTGAACACTGAAGCTTTCTTT. Its translation is CASSPGTRTVNTEAFF.

The chain links TRBV5-1 to TRBJ2-3; the match to TRBD1 covers 7 bases. The CDR3 loop spans 17 amino acids. The germline CDR1 and CDR2 sequences are SGHRS and YFSETQ. Losses at the gene ends were 1 base for V and 1 base for J; bases not matched to a gene: 9. CDR3 residues: CASSLSSFDRGTDTQYF. The CDR3 DNA follows: TGCGCCAGCAGCTTGTCAAGTTTCGACAGGGGCACAGATACGCAGTATTTT.

The chain couples TRBV30 to TRBJ1-1; TRBD1 matches at 9 bases. CDR3 length: 14 amino acids. Germline V CDR1 and CDR2: GTSNPN, SVGIG (reference sequence). V dropped 3 bases and J dropped 8; count of bases not matched to a gene: 10. The CDR3 bases are TGTGCCTGGAGGGAGACAGGGGGGTTTGGGGAAGCTTTCTTT. Protein sequence: CAWRETGGFGEAFF.

The V and J genes are TRBV5-1 and TRBJ1-5; 8 positions agree with TRBD1. The CDR3 spans 15 residues. The V gene's germline CDR1 is SGHRS and CDR2 YFSETQ. V lost 4 bases, J lost 3 bases, and 6 bases stayed unmatched. CDR3 sequence (DNA): TGCGCCAGCAGCCGCGGACAGGGCCTCAATCAGCCCCAGCATTTT. Translated, it gives CASSRGQGLNQPQHF.

The J gene is TRBJ2-2, the V gene TRBV7-7, with D perhaps matching TRBD2 (5 bases). This CDR3 is built from 17 residues. Germline V lookup: CDR1 SSHAT, CDR2 FNYEAQ (reference sequence). V lost 1 base and J 6 bases, leaving 18 bases between the germline ends. CDR3 in amino acids: CASSLGGDARFPGELFF. CDR3 in DNA: TGTGCCAGCAGCTTAGGGGGAGACGCCCGATTCCCCGGGGAGCTGTTTTTT.

V gene TRBV5-1 combines with J gene TRBJ2-7; 7 bases align to TRBD2. Germline V lookup: CDR1 SGHRS, CDR2 YFSETQ. V trimming: 0 bases; J trimming: 0 bases; junction bases outside the gene matches: 3. The CDR3 loop spans 15 amino acids. The CDR3: CASSLVAGVSYEQYF. The CDR3 nucleotides are TGCGCCAGCAGCTTGGTGGCGGGAGTCTCCTACGAGCAGTACTTC.

This clone was counted between two and nine times. The chain has TRBV5-7 and TRBJ2-5; TRBD2 matches 14 bases. TRBV5-7 is marked as an open reading frame, function uncertain. The CDR3 is 16 residues long. V gave up 4 bases and J gave up 5 bases; unmatched junction bases: 7. CDR3 in DNA: TGTGCCAGCAGCCTACGACTAGCGGGAGGGTCGGAGACCCAGTACTTC. The encoded protein is CASSLRLAGGSETQYF.

The chain joins TRBV18 to TRBJ1-5; D ambiguous. Germline V gene sequence: CDR1 KGHSH, CDR2 LQKENI. The CDR3 length is 15 residues. Trimming pared 1 base from V and 7 bases from J, leaving 14 bases between. The CDR3, as DNA: TGTGCCAGCTCACCACAGGTAGGAGACGACCAGCCCCAGCATTTT. Translated: CASSPQVGDDQPQHF.

The chain uses TRBV6-5 and TRBJ2-4; 9 positions match TRBD2. After removal of 8 bases from V and 7 bases from J, the junction contained 12 bases not matched to a gene. Looked up from germline, CDR1 is MNHEY and CDR2 is SVGAGI. The CDR3 loop spans 15 amino acids. CDR3 protein: CASAGGVASSNIQYF. CDR3 nucleotides: TGTGCCAGCGCGGGAGGGGTCGCCTCGTCTAACATTCAGTACTTC.

The V gene is TRBV5-4, the J gene TRBJ2-2; 10 bases line up with TRBD2. V lost 4 bases and J lost 2; bases outside the gene matches: 8. Germline V gene sequence: CDR1 SGHNT, CDR2 YYREEE (reference sequence). The CDR3 extends over 17 amino acids. CDR3 sequence: CASSPPLAGANTGELFF. DNA for the CDR3: TGTGCCAGCAGCCCACCCCTAGCGGGGGCCAACACCGGGGAGCTGTTTTTT.

This chain joins TRBV6-5 and TRBJ1-4, with D possibly being TRBD1 (6 bases). Trimming shortened V by 2 bases and J by 8 bases, and 12 bases separated the two germline ends. The germline CDR1 and CDR2 sequences are MNHEY and SVGAGI. The length of the CDR3 is 14 residues. This CDR3 reads CASSYVGADEKLFF. The DNA for the CDR3 is TGTGCCAGCAGTTACGTGGGGGCAGACGAAAAACTGTTTTTT.

The rearrangement links TRBV27 to TRBJ2-3, with TRBD1 matching over 7 bases. Losses at the gene ends were 8 bases for V and 4 bases for J; bases not matched to a gene: 3. The CDR3 extends over 12 amino acids. Germline values: CDR1 MNHEY, CDR2 SMNVEV (reference sequence). CDR3: CASRTGADTQYF. The CDR3 bases are TGTGCCAGCCGAACAGGGGCAGATACGCAGTATTTT.

The chain combines TRBV7-9 with TRBJ1-3, with a weak D call TRBD1 (5 bases). The CDR3 extends over 15 amino acids. Germline CDR1 and CDR2: SEHNR and FQNEAQ (reference sequence). V lost 4 bases and J 4 bases, leaving 14 bases between the germline ends. For the CDR3, the DNA is TGTGCCAGCAGCTCTTCAGGGAGGAGGGGAAACACCATATATTTT. Residues: CASSSSGRRGNTIYF.

A single count supports this clone. DNA of the CDR3: TGTGCCAGCAGGGCTGGGAGTTCACCCCTCCACTTT. As protein: CASRAGSSPLHF. The chain recombines TRBV6-1 with TRBJ1-6; D gene unclear. The germline CDR1 and CDR2 sequences are MNHNS and SASEGT. Between the trimmed V and J ends, which lost 6 bases and 9 bases, there was a span of 9 bases. The CDR3 totals 12 residues.